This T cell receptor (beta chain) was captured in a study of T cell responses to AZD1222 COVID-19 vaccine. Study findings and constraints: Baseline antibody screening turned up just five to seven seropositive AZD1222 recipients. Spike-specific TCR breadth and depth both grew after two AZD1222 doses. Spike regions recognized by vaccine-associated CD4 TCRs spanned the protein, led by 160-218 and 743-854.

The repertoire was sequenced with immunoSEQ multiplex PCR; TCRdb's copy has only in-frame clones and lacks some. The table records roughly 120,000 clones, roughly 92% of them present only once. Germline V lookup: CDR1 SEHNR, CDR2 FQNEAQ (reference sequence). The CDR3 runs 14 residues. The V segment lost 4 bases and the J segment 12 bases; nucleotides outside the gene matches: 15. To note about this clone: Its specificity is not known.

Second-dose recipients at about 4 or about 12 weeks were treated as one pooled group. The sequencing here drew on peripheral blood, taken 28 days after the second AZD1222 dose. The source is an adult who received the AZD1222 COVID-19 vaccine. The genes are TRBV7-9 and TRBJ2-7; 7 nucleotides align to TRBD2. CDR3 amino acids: CASSSSFSAGDRYF. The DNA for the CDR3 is TGTGCCAGCAGCTCCTCTTTTTCGGCGGGAGATCGGTACTTC.